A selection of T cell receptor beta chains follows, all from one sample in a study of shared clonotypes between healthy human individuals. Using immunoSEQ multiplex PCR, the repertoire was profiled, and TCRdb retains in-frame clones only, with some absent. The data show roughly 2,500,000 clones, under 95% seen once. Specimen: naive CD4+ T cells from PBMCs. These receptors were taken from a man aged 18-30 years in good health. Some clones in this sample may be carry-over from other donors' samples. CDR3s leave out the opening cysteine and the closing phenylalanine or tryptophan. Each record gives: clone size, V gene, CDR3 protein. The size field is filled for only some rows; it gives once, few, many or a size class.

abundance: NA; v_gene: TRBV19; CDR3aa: ASSIWGQSYEQY
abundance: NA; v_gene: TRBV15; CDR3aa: ATSRDIGNGEQY
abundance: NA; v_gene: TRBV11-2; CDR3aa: ASSLVPQTGRESYEQY
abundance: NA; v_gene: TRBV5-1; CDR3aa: ASSLADSSYNEQF
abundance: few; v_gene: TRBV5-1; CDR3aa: ASSLGTGANEQF
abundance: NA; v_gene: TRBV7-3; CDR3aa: ASSVNWAQY
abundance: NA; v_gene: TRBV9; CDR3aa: ASSVATGNTGELF
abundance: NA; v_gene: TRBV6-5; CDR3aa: ASSLDRNTGELF
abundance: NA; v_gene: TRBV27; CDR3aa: ASSQDRGYYEQY
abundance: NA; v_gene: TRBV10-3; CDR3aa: ASSGVNQPQH
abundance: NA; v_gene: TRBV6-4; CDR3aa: ASSEASTGRRQPQH
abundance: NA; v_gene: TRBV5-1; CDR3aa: ASSFSSGTPDTQY
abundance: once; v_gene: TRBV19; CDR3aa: ASTKDRGRGNTIY
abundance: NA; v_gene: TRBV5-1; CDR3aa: ASGHGQGAEETQY
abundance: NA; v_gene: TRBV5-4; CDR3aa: ASSLTETQY
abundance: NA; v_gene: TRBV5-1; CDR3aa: ASRSEGLAGTGELF
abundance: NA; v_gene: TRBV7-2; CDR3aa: ASSPRTGANEQF
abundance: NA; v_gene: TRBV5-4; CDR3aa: ASSPGTSGNYNEQF
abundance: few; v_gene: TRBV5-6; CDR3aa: ASSWGWSGLSGELF
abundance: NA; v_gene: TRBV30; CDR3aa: AWSVRQNQPQH
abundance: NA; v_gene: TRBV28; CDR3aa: ASSLMPGQVLTSGSSYNEQF
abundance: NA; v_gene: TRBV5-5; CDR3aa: ASSTGLAGGWSYEQY
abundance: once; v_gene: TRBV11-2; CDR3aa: ASSPGTTSGGYNEQF
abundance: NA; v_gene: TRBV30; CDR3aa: AWSVNRGGIEKLF
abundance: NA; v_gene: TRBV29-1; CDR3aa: SVKGAPAAYNEQF
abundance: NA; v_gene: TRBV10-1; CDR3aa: ASSARQSSYEQY
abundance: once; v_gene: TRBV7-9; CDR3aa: ASSLGQPGYT
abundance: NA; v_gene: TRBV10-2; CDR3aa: ASSAGPLTDTQY
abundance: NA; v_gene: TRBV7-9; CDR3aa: ASSSGH
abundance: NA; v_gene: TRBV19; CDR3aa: ASSLDRGQEKLF
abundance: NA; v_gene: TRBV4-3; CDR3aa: ASSQDAGRVYNEQF
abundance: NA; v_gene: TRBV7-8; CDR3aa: ASSENSPLH
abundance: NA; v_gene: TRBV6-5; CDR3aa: ASRARVTAGNTIY
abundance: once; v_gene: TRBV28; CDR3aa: ASSLSSGSADTQY
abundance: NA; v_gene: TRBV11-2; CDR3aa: ASSLLGGSSYNEQF
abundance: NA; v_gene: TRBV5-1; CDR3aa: ASSSGLNEQF
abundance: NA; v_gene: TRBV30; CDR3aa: AWRKKQGHEQY
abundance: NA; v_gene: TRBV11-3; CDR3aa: ASSLVTGSPLH
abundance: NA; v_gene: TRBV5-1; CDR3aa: ASSAGLTSGSPHEQY
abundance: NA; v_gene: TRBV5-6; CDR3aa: ASSLVREGGFGPKNIQY
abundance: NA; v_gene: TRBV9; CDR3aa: ASSLGTADSYEQY
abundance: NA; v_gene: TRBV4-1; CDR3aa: ASSQVLTVYSPLH
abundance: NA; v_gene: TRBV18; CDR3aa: ASSTGTGQQYEQY
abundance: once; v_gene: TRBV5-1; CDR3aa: ASSADRRVQF
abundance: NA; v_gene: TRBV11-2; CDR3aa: ASSPPGQGLMNTEAF
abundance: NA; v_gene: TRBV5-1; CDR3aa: ASSLDWASGRNTEAF
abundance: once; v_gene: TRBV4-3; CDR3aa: ASSQEYQGYEQY
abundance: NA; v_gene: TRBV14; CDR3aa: ASSQPGLAGLEQY
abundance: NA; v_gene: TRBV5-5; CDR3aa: ASSIRDRGLEQY
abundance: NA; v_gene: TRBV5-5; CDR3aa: ASSAPPGLGDEKLF
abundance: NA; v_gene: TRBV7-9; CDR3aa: ASSLGGENSYNEQF
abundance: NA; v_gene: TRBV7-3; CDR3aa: ASSLSRHNEQF
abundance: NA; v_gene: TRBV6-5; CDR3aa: ASSYLVSYGYT
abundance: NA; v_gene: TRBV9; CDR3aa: ASSGGGRAADTQY